The sequence of this T cell receptor beta chain was determined in a study of blood T cell repertoires in COVID-19. V was shortened by 2 bases and J by 0 bases, with 15 bases between the two germline ends. CDR3 length equals 17 residues. The germline gives CDR1 KGHSH, CDR2 LQKENI. Assay: immunoSEQ multiplex PCR; the TCRdb copy retains only in-frame clones and omits some. This repertoire shows hundreds of thousands of clones, roughly 79% found once; its top ten account for 6% to 8%. Sequenced input: peripheral blood. The chain recombines TRBV18 with TRBJ2-3; tentatively, D is TRBD2 (6 bases). The receptor's source is a woman of 80 years or more with COVID-19, enrolled during active disease. Written as DNA, the CDR3 is TGTGCCAGCTCACCATTAGCGGCTACCTCTAGCACAGATACGCAGTATTTT. Protein sequence: CASSPLAATSSTDTQYF. The complete variable domain, with remaining parts taken from reference TRBV18 and TRBJ2-3, reads NAGVMQNPRHLVRRRGQEARLRCSPMKGHSHVYWYRQLPEEGLKFMVYLQKENIIDESGMPKERFSAEFPKEGPSILRIQQVVRGDSAAYFCASSPLAATSSTDTQYFGPGTRLTVL.